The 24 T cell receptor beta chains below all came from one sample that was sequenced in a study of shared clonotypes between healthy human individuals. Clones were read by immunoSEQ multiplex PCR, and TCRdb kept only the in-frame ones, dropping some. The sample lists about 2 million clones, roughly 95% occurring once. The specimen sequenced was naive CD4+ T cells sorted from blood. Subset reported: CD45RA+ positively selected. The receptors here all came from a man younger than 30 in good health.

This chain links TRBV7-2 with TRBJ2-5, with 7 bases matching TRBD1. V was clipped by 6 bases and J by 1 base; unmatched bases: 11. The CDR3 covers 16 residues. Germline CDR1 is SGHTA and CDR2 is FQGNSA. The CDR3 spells CASRPWDRALQETQYF. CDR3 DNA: TGTGCCAGCAGGCCATGGGACAGAGCTCTCCAAGAGACCCAGTACTTC.

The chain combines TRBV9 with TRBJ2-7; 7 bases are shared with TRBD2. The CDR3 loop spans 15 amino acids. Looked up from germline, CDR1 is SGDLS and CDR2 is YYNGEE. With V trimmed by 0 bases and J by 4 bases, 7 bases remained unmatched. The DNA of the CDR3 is TGTGCCAGCAGCGTAGAAGGGGAGGGCCAGTACGAGCAGTACTTC. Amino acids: CASSVEGEGQYEQYF.

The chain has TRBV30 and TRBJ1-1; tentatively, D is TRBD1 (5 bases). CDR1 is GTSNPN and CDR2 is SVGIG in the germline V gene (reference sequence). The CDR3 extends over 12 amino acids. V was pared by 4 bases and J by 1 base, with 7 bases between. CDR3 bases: TGTGCCTGGAAACAGGCGAACACTGAAGCTTTCTTT. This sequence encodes CAWKQANTEAFF.

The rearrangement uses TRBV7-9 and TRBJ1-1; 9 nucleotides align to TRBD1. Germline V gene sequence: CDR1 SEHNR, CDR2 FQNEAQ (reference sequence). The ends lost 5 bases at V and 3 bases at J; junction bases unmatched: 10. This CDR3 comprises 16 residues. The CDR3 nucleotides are TGTGCCAGCAGCGCCAAAACAGGGGGCGCGGACACTGAAGCTTTCTTT. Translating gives CASSAKTGGADTEAFF.

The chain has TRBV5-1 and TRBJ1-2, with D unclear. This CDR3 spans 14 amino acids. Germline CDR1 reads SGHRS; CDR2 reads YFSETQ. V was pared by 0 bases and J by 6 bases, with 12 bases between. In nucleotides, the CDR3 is TGCGCCAGCAGCTTGGGGGAACGGAGTGATGGCTACACCTTC. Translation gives CASSLGERSDGYTF.

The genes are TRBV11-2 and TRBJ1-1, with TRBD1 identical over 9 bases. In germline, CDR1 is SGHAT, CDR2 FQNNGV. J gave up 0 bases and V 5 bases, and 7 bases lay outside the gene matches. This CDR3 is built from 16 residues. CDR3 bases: TGTGCCAGCAGCCCGGGACAGGGTTTCATGAACACTGAAGCTTTCTTT. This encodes CASSPGQGFMNTEAFF.

Written as DNA, the CDR3 is TGTGCCAGCAGTTCCGGGACGTACTATGGCTACACCTTC. Its translation is CASSSGTYYGYTF. The chain joins TRBV27 to TRBJ1-2, with D perhaps matching TRBD1 (5 bases). Germline assignment: CDR1 MNHEY and CDR2 SMNVEV (reference sequence). The CDR3 is made up of 13 amino acids. V was clipped by 4 bases and J by 3 bases, with 9 bases between them.

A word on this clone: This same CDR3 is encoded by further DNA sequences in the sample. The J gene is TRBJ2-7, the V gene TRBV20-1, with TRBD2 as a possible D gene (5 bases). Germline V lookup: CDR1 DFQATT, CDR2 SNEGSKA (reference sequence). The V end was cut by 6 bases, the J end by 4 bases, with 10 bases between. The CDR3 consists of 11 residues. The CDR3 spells CSARGGYEQYF. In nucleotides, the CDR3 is TGCAGTGCCCGAGGAGGATACGAGCAGTACTTC.

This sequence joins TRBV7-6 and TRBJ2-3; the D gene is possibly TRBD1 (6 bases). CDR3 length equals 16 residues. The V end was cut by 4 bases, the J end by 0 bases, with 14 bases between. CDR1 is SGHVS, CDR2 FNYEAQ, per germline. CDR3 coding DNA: TGTGCCAGCAGCTCGCTAGGCAGGGGAAGCACAGATACGCAGTATTTT. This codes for CASSSLGRGSTDTQYF.

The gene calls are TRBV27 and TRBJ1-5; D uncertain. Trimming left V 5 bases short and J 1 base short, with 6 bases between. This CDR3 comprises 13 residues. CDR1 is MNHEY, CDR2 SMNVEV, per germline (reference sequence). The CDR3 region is CASSINSNQPQHF. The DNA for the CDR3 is TGTGCCAGCAGTATAAACAGCAATCAGCCCCAGCATTTT.

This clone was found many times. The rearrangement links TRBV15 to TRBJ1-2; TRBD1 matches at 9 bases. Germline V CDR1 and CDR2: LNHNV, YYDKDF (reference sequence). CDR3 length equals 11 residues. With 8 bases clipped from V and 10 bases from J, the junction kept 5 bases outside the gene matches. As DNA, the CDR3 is TGTGCCACCTACGGGACAGGGTCCTACACCTTC. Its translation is CATYGTGSYTF. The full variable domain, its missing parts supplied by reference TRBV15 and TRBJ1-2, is DAMVIQNPRYQVTQFGKPVTLSCSQTLNHNVMYWYQQKSSQAPKLLFHYYDKDFNNEADTPDNFQSRRPNTSFCFLDIRSPGLGDTAMYLCATYGTGSYTFGSGTRLTVV.

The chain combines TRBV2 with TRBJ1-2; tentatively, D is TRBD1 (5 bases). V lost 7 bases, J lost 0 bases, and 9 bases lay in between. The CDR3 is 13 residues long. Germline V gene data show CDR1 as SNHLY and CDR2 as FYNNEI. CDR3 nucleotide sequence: TGTGCCAGCAAGAGGGGTGCTAACTATGGCTACACCTTC. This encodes CASKRGANYGYTF.

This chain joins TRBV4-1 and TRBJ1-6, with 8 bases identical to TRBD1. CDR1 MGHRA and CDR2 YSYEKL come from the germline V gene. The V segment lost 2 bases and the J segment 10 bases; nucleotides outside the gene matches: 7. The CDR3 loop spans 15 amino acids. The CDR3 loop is CASSQLKTGESPLHF. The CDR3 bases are TGCGCCAGCAGCCAACTCAAGACAGGGGAATCACCCCTCCACTTT.

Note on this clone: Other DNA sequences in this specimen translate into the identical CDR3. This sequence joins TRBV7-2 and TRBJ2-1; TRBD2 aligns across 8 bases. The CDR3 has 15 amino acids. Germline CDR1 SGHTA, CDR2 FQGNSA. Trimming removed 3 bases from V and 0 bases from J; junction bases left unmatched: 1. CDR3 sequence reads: CASSLSGGSYNEQFF. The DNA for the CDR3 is TGTGCCAGCAGCTTGAGCGGGGGCTCCTACAATGAGCAGTTCTTC.

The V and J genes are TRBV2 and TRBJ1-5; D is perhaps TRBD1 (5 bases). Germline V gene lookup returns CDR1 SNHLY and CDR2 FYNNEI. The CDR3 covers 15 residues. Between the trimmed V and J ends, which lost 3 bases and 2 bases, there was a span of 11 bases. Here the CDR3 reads CASSEFGDGNQPQHF. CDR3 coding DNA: TGTGCCAGCAGTGAGTTCGGGGACGGCAATCAGCCCCAGCATTTT.

CDR3: CASTDGGTGRYEQYF. The CDR3 region has the DNA TGTGCCAGCACCGACGGGGGGACAGGCCGCTACGAGCAGTACTTC. The chain links TRBV6-6 to TRBJ2-7, with a possible D match to TRBD1 (8 bases). V gave up 7 bases and J gave up 3 bases, with 19 bases separating them. CDR1 is MNHNY and CDR2 is SVGAGI in the germline V gene (reference sequence). The CDR3 contains 15 residues.

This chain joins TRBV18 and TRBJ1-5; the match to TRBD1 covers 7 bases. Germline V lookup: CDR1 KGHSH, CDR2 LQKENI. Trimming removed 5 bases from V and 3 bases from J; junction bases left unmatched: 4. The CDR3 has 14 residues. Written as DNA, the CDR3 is TGTGCCAGCTCAGGGGGACAGAACAATCAGCCCCAGCATTTT. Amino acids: CASSGGQNNQPQHF.

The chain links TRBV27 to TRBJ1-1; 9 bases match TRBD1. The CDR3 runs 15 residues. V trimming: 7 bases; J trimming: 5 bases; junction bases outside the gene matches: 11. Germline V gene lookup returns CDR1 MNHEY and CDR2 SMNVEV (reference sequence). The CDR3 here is CASNHRAGQGTEAFF. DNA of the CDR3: TGTGCCAGCAATCACAGGGCGGGACAGGGAACTGAAGCTTTCTTT.

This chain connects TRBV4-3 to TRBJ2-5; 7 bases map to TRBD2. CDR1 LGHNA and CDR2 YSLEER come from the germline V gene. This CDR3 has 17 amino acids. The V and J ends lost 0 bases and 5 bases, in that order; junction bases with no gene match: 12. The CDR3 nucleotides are TGCGCCAGCAGCCAAGAGTATCAAGCGGGATTTGGGGAGACCCAGTACTTC. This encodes CASSQEYQAGFGETQYF.

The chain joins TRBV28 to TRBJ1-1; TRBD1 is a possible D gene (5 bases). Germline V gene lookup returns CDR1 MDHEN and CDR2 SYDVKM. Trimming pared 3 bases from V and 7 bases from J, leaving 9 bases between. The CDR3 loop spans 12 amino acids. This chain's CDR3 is CASSFAGLEAFF. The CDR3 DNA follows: TGTGCCAGCAGTTTTGCGGGGCTTGAAGCTTTCTTT.

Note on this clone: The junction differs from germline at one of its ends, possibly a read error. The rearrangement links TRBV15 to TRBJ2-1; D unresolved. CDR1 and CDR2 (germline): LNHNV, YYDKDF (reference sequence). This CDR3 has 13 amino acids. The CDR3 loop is CATSGDDKDEQFF. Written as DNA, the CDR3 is TGTGCCACCAGCGGAGATGATAAGGATGAGCAGTTCTTC.

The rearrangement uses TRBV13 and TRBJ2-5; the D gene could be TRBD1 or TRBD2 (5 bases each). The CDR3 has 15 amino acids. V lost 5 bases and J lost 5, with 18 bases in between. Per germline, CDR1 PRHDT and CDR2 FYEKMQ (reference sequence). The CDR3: CASSRWGTLPETQYF. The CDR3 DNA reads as TGTGCCAGCAGCCGCTGGGGGACCCTCCCGGAGACCCAGTACTTC.

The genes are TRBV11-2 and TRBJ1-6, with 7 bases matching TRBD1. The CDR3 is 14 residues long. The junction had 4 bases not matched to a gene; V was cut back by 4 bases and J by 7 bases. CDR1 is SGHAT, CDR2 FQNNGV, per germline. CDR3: CASSSQGPNSPLHF. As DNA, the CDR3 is TGTGCCAGCAGCTCACAGGGGCCGAATTCACCCCTCCACTTT. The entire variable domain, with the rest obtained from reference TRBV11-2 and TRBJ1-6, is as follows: EAGVAQSPRYKIIEKRQSVAFWCNPISGHATLYWYQQILGQGPKLLIQFQNNGVVDDSQLPKDRFSAERLKGVDSTLKIQPAKLEDSAVYLCASSSQGPNSPLHFGNGTRLTVT.

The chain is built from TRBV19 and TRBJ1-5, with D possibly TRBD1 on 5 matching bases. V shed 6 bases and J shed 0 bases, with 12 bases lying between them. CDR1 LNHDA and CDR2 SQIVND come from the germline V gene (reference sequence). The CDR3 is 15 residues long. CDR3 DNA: TGTGCCAGTAGCGACAGACCATATAGCAATCAGCCCCAGCATTTT. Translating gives CASSDRPYSNQPQHF.